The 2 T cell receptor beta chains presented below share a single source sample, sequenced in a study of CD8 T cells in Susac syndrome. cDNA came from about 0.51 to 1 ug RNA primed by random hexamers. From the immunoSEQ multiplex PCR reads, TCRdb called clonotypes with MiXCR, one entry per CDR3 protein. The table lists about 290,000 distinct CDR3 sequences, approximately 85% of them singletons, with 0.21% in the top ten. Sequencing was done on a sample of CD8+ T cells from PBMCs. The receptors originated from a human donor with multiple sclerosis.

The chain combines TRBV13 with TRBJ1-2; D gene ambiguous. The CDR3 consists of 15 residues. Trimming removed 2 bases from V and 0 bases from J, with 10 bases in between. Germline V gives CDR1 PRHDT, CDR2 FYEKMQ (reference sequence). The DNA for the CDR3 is TGTGCCAGCAGCTTAAGAGATACGGCTAACTATGGCTACACCTTC. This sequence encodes CASSLRDTANYGYTF.

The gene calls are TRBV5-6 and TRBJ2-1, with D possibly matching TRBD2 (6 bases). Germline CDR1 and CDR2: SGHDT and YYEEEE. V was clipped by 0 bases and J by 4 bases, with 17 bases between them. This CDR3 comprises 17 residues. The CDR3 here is CASSLAAGVAEYNEQFF. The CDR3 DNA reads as TGTGCCAGCAGCTTGGCCGCTGGAGTAGCGGAATACAATGAGCAGTTCTTC. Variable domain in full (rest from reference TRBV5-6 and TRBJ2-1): DAGVTQSPTHLIKTRGQQVTLRCSPKSGHDTVSWYQQALGQGPQFIFQYYEEEERQRGNFPDRFSGHQFPNYSSELNVNALLLGDSALYLCASSLAAGVAEYNEQFFGPGTRLTVL.